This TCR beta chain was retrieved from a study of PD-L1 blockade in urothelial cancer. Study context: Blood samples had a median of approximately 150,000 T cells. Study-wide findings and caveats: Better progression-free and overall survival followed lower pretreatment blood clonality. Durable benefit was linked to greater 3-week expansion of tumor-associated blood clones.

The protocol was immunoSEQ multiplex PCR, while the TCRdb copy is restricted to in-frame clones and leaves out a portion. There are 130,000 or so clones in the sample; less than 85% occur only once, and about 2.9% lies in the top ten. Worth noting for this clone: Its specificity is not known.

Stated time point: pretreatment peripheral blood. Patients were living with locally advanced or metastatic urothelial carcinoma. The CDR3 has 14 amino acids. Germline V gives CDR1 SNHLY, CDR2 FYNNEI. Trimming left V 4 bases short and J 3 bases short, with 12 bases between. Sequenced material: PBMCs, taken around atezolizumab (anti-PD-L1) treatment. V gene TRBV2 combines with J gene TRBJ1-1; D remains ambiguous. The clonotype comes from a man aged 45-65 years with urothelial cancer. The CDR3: CASSGVDTYTEAFF. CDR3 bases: TGTGCCAGCAGTGGAGTAGACACCTACACTGAAGCTTTCTTT.